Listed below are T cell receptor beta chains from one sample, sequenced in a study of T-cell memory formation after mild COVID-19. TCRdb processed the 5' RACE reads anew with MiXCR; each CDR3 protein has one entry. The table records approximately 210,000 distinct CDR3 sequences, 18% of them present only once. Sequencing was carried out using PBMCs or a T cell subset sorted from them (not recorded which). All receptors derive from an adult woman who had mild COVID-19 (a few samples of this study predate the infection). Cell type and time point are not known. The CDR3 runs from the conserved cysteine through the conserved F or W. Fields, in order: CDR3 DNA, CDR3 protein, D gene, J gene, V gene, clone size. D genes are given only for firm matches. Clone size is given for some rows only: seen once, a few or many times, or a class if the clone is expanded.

CDR3nt: TGTGCCACCAGCAGAGCCGTTGAGCGGCCAATCAATCAGCCCCAGCATTTT
CDR3aa: CATSRAVERPINQPQHF
d_gene: NA
j_gene: TRBJ1-5
v_gene: TRBV15
abundance: NA

CDR3nt: TGTGCCAGCAGTTTACGGGACAGGGAGAGTCAGCCCCAGCATTTT
CDR3aa: CASSLRDRESQPQHF
d_gene: TRBD1
j_gene: TRBJ1-5
v_gene: TRBV12-3/TRBV12-4
abundance: NA

CDR3nt: TGTGCCAGTACCACGACCAGGGAAGTGAGCGCTTTCTTT
CDR3aa: CASTTTREVSAFF
d_gene: NA
j_gene: TRBJ1-1
v_gene: TRBV19
abundance: NA

CDR3nt: TGTGCCAGCAGCTGGACGGGACAGGGGCCGCTTAAGGGGGAGACCCAGTACTTC
CDR3aa: CASSWTGQGPLKGETQYF
d_gene: TRBD1
j_gene: TRBJ2-5
v_gene: TRBV5-5
abundance: once

CDR3nt: TGCGCCAGCAGCGAGGACGGGGCCTTCAATCAGCCCCAGCATTTT
CDR3aa: CASSEDGAFNQPQHF
d_gene: NA
j_gene: TRBJ1-5
v_gene: TRBV5-1
abundance: few

CDR3nt: TGCGCCAGCAGCTCGGACCCAAACACCGGGGAGCTGTTTTTT
CDR3aa: CASSSDPNTGELFF
d_gene: NA
j_gene: TRBJ2-2
v_gene: TRBV5-1
abundance: many

CDR3nt: TGCAGTGCTAGAGATCTCAGGACAGGGACCTTCTATGGCTACACCTTC
CDR3aa: CSARDLRTGTFYGYTF
d_gene: TRBD1
j_gene: TRBJ1-2
v_gene: TRBV20-1
abundance: few

CDR3nt: TGCAGCGTTGCCCCAGGTGGTGAGCAGTTCTTC
CDR3aa: CSVAPGGEQFF
d_gene: NA
j_gene: TRBJ2-1
v_gene: TRBV29-1
abundance: many

CDR3nt: TGTGCCAGCAGCTTGGACAGGGCCTGGAGCGGCTACACCTTC
CDR3aa: CASSLDRAWSGYTF
d_gene: NA
j_gene: TRBJ1-2
v_gene: TRBV5-6
abundance: once

CDR3nt: TGCAGTGCTGGCGGGGGGGCCTTAGAGACCCAGTACTTC
CDR3aa: CSAGGGALETQYF
d_gene: TRBD2
j_gene: TRBJ2-5
v_gene: TRBV20-1
abundance: NA